These T cell receptor beta chains were read from a single sample in a study of T cell repertoires and HLA-DP antigens. Assay used: immunoSEQ multiplex PCR; TCRdb lists only in-frame clones, some missing. The data contain some 1,300 clones, around 70% of them singletons. The specimen sequenced was CD137- CD4+ T cells from cultured PBMCs. The receptors were gathered from a man between 60 and 75 years old in good health and CMV-seronegative. The CDR3 runs from the conserved cysteine through the conserved F or W. A D gene is named only where the DNA matches it firmly. Clone size appears in some rows only: once, few, many, or a class for an expanded clone.

TRBJ2-3	medium-sized	15	.	TRBV5-1	TGCGCCAGCAGCTACCAACGCAGGCCGGGCGATACGCAGTATTTT	CASSYQRRPGDTQYF
TRBJ2-7	large	15	TRBD1	TRBV5-5	TGTGCCAGCAGCTTAACCAGGACAGGGGTCTACGAGCAGTACTTC	CASSLTRTGVYEQYF
TRBJ1-2	.	16	.	TRBV21-1	TGTGCCAGCAGCAAGTGTCACAACCAAGCTCCCTCCAACGACACCTTC	CASSKCHNQAPSNDTF
TRBJ1-2	few	16	.	TRBV7-9	TGTGCCAGCAGCTTAGGGACAGAATATTCTAACTATGGCTACACCTTC	CASSLGTEYSNYGYTF
TRBJ2-7	.	15	TRBD1	TRBV5-6	TGTGCCAGCAGCTTCACCGGGACAGGTCCCTACGAGCAGTACTTC	CASSFTGTGPYEQYF
TRBJ1-5	.	16	.	TRBV6-1	TGTGCCAGCAGTGATAAAACGGGACACCCGAATCAGCCCCAGCATTTT	CASSDKTGHPNQPQHF
TRBJ2-1	.	15	.	TRBV6-5	TGTGCCAGCAGGCAAATAGCGGAACCCTACAATGAGCAGTTCTTC	CASRQIAEPYNEQFF
TRBJ1-1	.	13	.	TRBV19	TGTGCCTCCTCGGTCCTTCTCTACACTGAAGCTTTCTTT	CASSVLLYTEAFF
TRBJ2-3	.	15	.	TRBV5-4	TGTGCCAGCAGCCTCCGGAGGGGGCCCACAGATACGCAGTATTTT	CASSLRRGPTDTQYF
TRBJ1-6	.	14	.	TRBV6-6	TGTGCCACATGCCGGGGGAACGATAATTCACCCCTCCACTTT	CATCRGNDNSPLHF
TRBJ2-3	.	15	.	TRBV19	TGTGCCACCACCCGCAGGTCTCCTAGCACAGATACGCAGTATTTT	CATTRRSPSTDTQYF
TRBJ2-3	large	15	.	TRBV28	TGTGCCAGCAGTTTCTGGCAGGGAGATGAAGATACGCAGTATTTT	CASSFWQGDEDTQYF
TRBJ2-1	.	16	.	TRBV11-2	TGTGCCAGCAGGTTAAGGTGGGGCGACGTAAACAATGAGCAGTTCTTC	CASRLRWGDVNNEQFF
TRBJ1-6	few	14	.	TRBV11-2	TGTGCCAGCAGCTTATCCAGTGAAGGCTCACCCCTCCACTTT	CASSLSSEGSPLHF
TRBJ1-2	.	15	.	TRBV10-2	TGCGCCAGTACGAGGGGCGGGAGAGCTAACTATGGCTACACCTTC	CASTRGGRANYGYTF
TRBJ1-1	.	14	.	TRBV7-8	TGTGCCAGCAGCCCTATGATGGCGAACACTGAAGCTTTCTTT	CASSPMMANTEAFF
TRBJ2-3	few	13	.	TRBV11-2	TGTGCCAGCAGCGCCCAGACTTCAGATACGCAGTATTTT	CASSAQTSDTQYF
TRBJ2-6	.	17	.	TRBV6-4	TGTGCCAGCAGTGGGCCAAAAAAGAAGTCTGGGGCCAACGTCCTGACTTTC	CASSGPKKKSGANVLTF
TRBJ1-4	.	13	.	TRBV18	TGTGCCAGCCACAGATCAACTAATGAAAAACTGTTTTTT	CASHRSTNEKLFF
TRBJ1-3	.	15	.	TRBV2	TGTGCCAGCAGTCCACAGGCCTTCTCTGGAAACACCATATATTTT	CASSPQAFSGNTIYF
TRBJ1-2	.	12	TRBD1	TRBV5-6	TGTGCCAGCAGCAAAGACAGGGTTGGCTACACCTTC	CASSKDRVGYTF
TRBJ2-1	.	14	.	TRBV15	TGTGCCACCAATTTCCAGGAACCTCACAATGAGCAGTTCTTC	CATNFQEPHNEQFF
TRBJ1-4	.	14	.	TRBV6-1	TGTGCCAGCAGTCGCGACAGTTGGGCTGAAAAACTGTTTTTT	CASSRDSWAEKLFF
TRBJ2-7	.	11	.	TRBV20-1	TGCAGTGCTCGGACGACCTACGAGCAGTACTTC	CSARTTYEQYF
TRBJ1-2	once	12	.	TRBV5-6	TGTGCCAGCAGCTTGAACAGGGATGGCTACACCTTC	CASSLNRDGYTF
TRBJ2-5	.	16	.	TRBV11-3	TGTGCCAGCAGCCCAGGCGAAGGGCCCGTGGGTGAGACCCAGTACTTC	CASSPGEGPVGETQYF
TRBJ1-2	.	12	.	TRBV4-2	TGTGCCAGCAGCTTAGAGATAAGCGGCTACACCTTC	CASSLEISGYTF
TRBJ2-3	.	16	TRBD2	TRBV4-1	TGCGCCAGCAGCGAAAGCGGGACTAGCGGGGGTGATACGCAGTATTTT	CASSESGTSGGDTQYF
TRBJ1-5	.	17	.	TRBV28	TGTGCCAGCAGTTTGTTTAGAGGGGTGGGGGGCAATCAGCCCCAGCATTTT	CASSLFRGVGGNQPQHF
TRBJ2-3	.	16	.	TRBV5-1	TGCGCCAGCAGCTTGGACGGGGATCCTCCCACAGATACGCAGTATTTT	CASSLDGDPPTDTQYF
TRBJ1-2	few	12	.	TRBV5-4	TGTGCCAGCAGCTTAGAGATAAGCGGCTACACCTTC	CASSLEISGYTF
TRBJ1-2	medium-sized	13	TRBD1	TRBV7-2	TGTGCCAGCAGCAGCGACAGGGGGCATGGCTACACCTTC	CASSSDRGHGYTF
TRBJ1-4	large	13	.	TRBV27	TGTGCCAGCAGGCGCGGACCAAAGGAAAAACTGTTTTTT	CASRRGPKEKLFF
TRBJ1-1	.	11	.	TRBV11-3	TGTGCCAGCGCTAGGGGAACTGAAGCTTTCTTT	CASARGTEAFF
TRBJ2-3	.	13	.	TRBV6-5	TGTGCCAGCAGTTACTCGCGCGCAGATACGCAGTATTTT	CASSYSRADTQYF
TRBJ2-3	.	15	TRBD2	TRBV7-2	TGTGCCAGCAGCAGGCTAGCGGTAATACCAGATACGCAGTATTTT	CASSRLAVIPDTQYF
TRBJ2-3	.	16	.	TRBV5-4	TGTGCCAGCAGCTTGAGAAGACAGGGAGGAACAGATACGCAGTATTTT	CASSLRRQGGTDTQYF
TRBJ2-1	few	16	.	TRBV10-1	TGCGCCAGCAGTGATCCAGCCCCCTGGGTTTCGGATGAGCAGTTCTTC	CASSDPAPWVSDEQFF
TRBJ2-1	once	18	TRBD2	TRBV4-3	TGCGCCAGCAGCCGAGAAAAGCGGGATTCAGCGCCAGACAATGAGCAGTTCTTC	CASSREKRDSAPDNEQFF
TRBJ1-2	.	11	.	TRBV29-1	TGCAGCGCTACGACAGGCGGAGGCTACACCTTC	CSATTGGGYTF
TRBJ1-2	.	14	TRBD1	TRBV10-3	TGTGCCATCAGTGAAGCAGGGGGCAACTATGGCTACACCTTC	CAISEAGGNYGYTF
TRBJ1-6	.	13	.	TRBV7-9	TGTGCCAGCAGCTTAGTTGGGTTTTCACCCCTCCACTTT	CASSLVGFSPLHF
TRBJ2-3	.	16	.	TRBV5-6	TGTGCCAGCAGCACCAATCATGGTCAAGTCACAGATACGCAGTATTTT	CASSTNHGQVTDTQYF
TRBJ2-1	.	16	TRBD2	TRBV5-1	TGCGCCAGCAGCGAAACCCCTAGCGGGATATACCATGAGCAGTTCTTC	CASSETPSGIYHEQFF
TRBJ2-2	.	16	.	TRBV7-2	TGTGCCAGCAGCTTAGCGGCAGGCGGCTACACCGGGGAGCTGTTTTTT	CASSLAAGGYTGELFF
TRBJ1-5	.	14	.	TRBV15	TGTGCCACCAGCAGAGATCCCAGCAGTTTATATCAGCATTTT	CATSRDPSSLYQHF
TRBJ1-4	.	13	.	TRBV7-2	TGTGCCAGCAGCATAGATCGTAATGAAAAACTGTTTTTT	CASSIDRNEKLFF
TRBJ2-1	.	14	.	TRBV4-3	TGCGCCAGCAGCCAAGATTCCTCCAGGAGTGAGCAGTTCTTC	CASSQDSSRSEQFF
TRBJ2-1	medium-sized	16	TRBD2	TRBV5-1	TGCGCCAGCAGCTTACGGGGTAGCGGGGAAACGGATGAGCAGTTCTTC	CASSLRGSGETDEQFF
TRBJ1-2	.	14	.	TRBV28	TGTGCCAGCAGTTCCAGTCCTCTTAACTATGGCTACACCTTC	CASSSSPLNYGYTF
TRBJ2-5	.	15	.	TRBV18	TGTGCCAGCTCACCAACTTCGGCGGCCCAAGAGACCCAGTACTTC	CASSPTSAAQETQYF
TRBJ2-1	.	14	.	TRBV2	TGTGCCAGCACGGCGGAGGGGTCCTACAATGAGCAGTTCTTC	CASTAEGSYNEQFF
TRBJ1-2	once	12	.	TRBV10-3	TGTGCCATCAGTGAGTCGTTAGAAGGCTACACCTTC	CAISESLEGYTF
TRBJ2-2	medium-sized	16	.	TRBV5-4	TGTGCCAGCAGCTTGGGGGGCCTAGCAGGCACCGGGGAGCTGTTTTTT	CASSLGGLAGTGELFF
TRBJ1-6	.	14	TRBD1	TRBV7-2	TGTGCCAGCAGCTTAGACAACAGGGGGACACCCCTCCACTTT	CASSLDNRGTPLHF
TRBJ1-2	few	12	.	TRBV7-3	TGTGCCAGCAGCTTAGAGATAAGCGGCTACACCTTC	CASSLEISGYTF
TRBJ1-5	.	17	TRBD1	TRBV7-9	TGTGCCAGCAGCTCGGGACAGGGGGTTAAGGGAAATCAGCCCCAGCATTTT	CASSSGQGVKGNQPQHF
TRBJ2-2	few	18	.	TRBV7-3	TGTGCCAGCAGCCCACAAGAGGTCAGGGGATTTGGGCACCGGGGAGCTGTTTTT	CASSPQEVRGFGHRGAVF
TRBJ1-4	.	15	.	TRBV7-2	TGTGCCAGCAGCCCCGGACAGATCCCTAATGAAAAACTGTTTTTT	CASSPGQIPNEKLFF
TRBJ1-1	once	12	.	TRBV28	TGCGCCAGCAGCTTCGGACAGTATGAAGCTTTCTTT	CASSFGQYEAFF